One sample yielded the 16 T cell receptor beta chains listed below, sequenced in a study of control samples from healthy donors and cancer patients. TCRdb's copy holds only in-frame clones and misses some; the assay was immunoSEQ multiplex PCR. The sample has fewer than 70,000 clones; around 84% are singletons. Material for sequencing was PBMCs. These receptors came from a woman in her forties or fifties with lung cancer.

This chain joins TRBV2 and TRBJ1-2; TRBD1 might be the D (5 bases). V lost 2 bases and J lost 2, with 18 bases in between. The CDR3 consists of 17 residues. Germline CDR1 and CDR2: SNHLY and FYNNEI. The CDR3 reads CASSEKGRTPTNYGYTF. In nucleotides, the CDR3 is TGTGCCAGCAGTGAAAAGGGGAGGACCCCGACGAACTATGGCTACACCTTC.

This chain joins TRBV2 and TRBJ1-2, with D unresolved. The length of the CDR3 is 9 residues. The V end lost 8 bases, the J end lost 3 bases, and 1 base lay between the germline ends. CDR1 and CDR2 (germline): SNHLY, FYNNEI. CDR3: CASDYGYTF. Written as DNA, the CDR3 is TGTGCCAGCGACTATGGCTACACCTTC.

The chain joins TRBV7-9 to TRBJ1-1; TRBD1 is a possible D gene (6 bases). Looked up from germline, CDR1 is SEHNR and CDR2 is FQNEAQ (reference sequence). Between the trimmed V and J ends, which lost 8 bases and 4 bases, there was a span of 14 bases. The CDR3 totals 13 residues. The CDR3 DNA reads as TGTGCCAGCCTTCGACAGGCGGGCACTGAAGCTTTCTTT. As protein: CASLRQAGTEAFF.

This clone is a singleton in its sample. The chain employs TRBV7-2 and TRBJ1-1, with D uncertain. CDR1 is SGHTA, CDR2 FQGNSA, per germline. Trimming pared 1 base from V and 6 bases from J, leaving 18 bases between. The CDR3 is made up of 16 amino acids. CDR3 sequence reads: CASSLELNSRAAEAFF. CDR3 sequence (DNA): TGTGCCAGCAGCTTAGAATTGAACAGTCGGGCAGCTGAAGCTTTCTTT.

This clone was seen once. The chain joins TRBV24-1 to TRBJ1-2, with a possible D match to TRBD1 (5 bases). This CDR3 is built from 13 residues. CDR1 KGHDR and CDR2 SFDVKD come from the germline V gene. V lost 4 bases and J lost 4, with 9 bases in between. In nucleotides, the CDR3 is TGTGCCACCAGTGAGGGGGGAATCTATGGCTACACCTTC. Translating it yields CATSEGGIYGYTF.

This rearrangement joins TRBV2 to TRBJ1-1; the D is unclear. Germline lookup yields CDR1 SNHLY and CDR2 FYNNEI. Trimming removed 10 bases from V and 1 base from J, with 4 bases in between. The CDR3 is 10 amino acids. The DNA for the CDR3 is TGTGCCAACGGGAACACTGAAGCTTTCTTT. Its protein is CANGNTEAFF.

This clone was found a few times. The rearrangement links TRBV5-1 to TRBJ1-2; no definite D call. V lost 5 bases and J lost 4, with 15 bases in between. This CDR3 region has 14 residues. Looked up from germline, CDR1 is SGHRS and CDR2 is YFSETQ. The CDR3 nucleotides are TGCGCCAGCAGACAGCTTACCTCTGGCTATGGCTACACCTTC. It translates to CASRQLTSGYGYTF.

The J gene is TRBJ2-3, the V gene TRBV10-3, with 15 bases aligning to TRBD2. CDR1 ENHRY and CDR2 SYGVKD come from the germline V gene. The CDR3 has 15 residues. V shed 6 bases and J 5 bases; nucleotides not matched to a gene: 3. The CDR3 DNA sequence: TGTGCCATCAGAAGGACTAGCGGGGGGGAAGATACGCAGTATTTT. This sequence encodes CAIRRTSGGEDTQYF.

The V call is TRBV5-3, the J call TRBJ2-7; the match to TRBD1 covers 7 bases. TRBV5-3 belongs to the ORF category, with a function that is uncertain. This CDR3 contains 14 residues. Trimming took 1 base from V and 6 from J; bases not matched to a gene: 7. DNA of the CDR3: TGTGCCAGAAGCTTGCACAGGGGCAAGGGCGAGCAGTACTTC. Encoded protein: CARSLHRGKGEQYF.

V usage is TRBV15 and J usage is TRBJ1-1, with 7 bases that match TRBD1. The CDR3 is 15 residues long. J was trimmed by 1 base and V by 1 base; bases with no gene match: 3. Looked up from germline, CDR1 is LNHNV and CDR2 is YYDKDF (reference sequence). CDR3 nucleotide sequence: TGTGCCACCAGCAGAGGACAGGGAACGAACACTGAAGCTTTCTTT. The encoded protein is CATSRGQGTNTEAFF.

This clone has just one count. The V call is TRBV9, the J call TRBJ1-2; no reliable D call. In germline, CDR1 is SGDLS, CDR2 YYNGEE. The CDR3 sequence is 15 residues long. V was trimmed by 0 bases and J by 6 bases, leaving 15 bases between them. The CDR3 bases are TGTGCCAGCAGCGTAGAAGTTAATATAGACCATGGCTACACCTTC. Encoded protein: CASSVEVNIDHGYTF. The full variable domain, its missing parts supplied by reference TRBV9 and TRBJ1-2, is DSGVTQTPKHLITATGQRVTLRCSPRSGDLSVYWYQQSLDQGLQFLIQYYNGEERAKGNILERFSAQQFPDLHSELNLSSLELGDSALYFCASSVEVNIDHGYTFGSGTRLTVV.

This chain's CDR3 is CSVGQGVNGYTF. DNA of the CDR3: TGCAGCGTCGGACAGGGTGTCAATGGCTACACCTTC. V usage is TRBV29-1 and J usage is TRBJ1-2, with 8 bases that match TRBD1. The CDR3 has 12 residues. The V and J ends lost 6 bases and 6 bases, in that order; junction bases with no gene match: 6. Germline assignment: CDR1 SQVTM and CDR2 ANQGSEA.

The rearrangement uses TRBV5-1 and TRBJ2-3; D might be TRBD1 (6 bases). This CDR3 contains 16 residues. Germline V gene sequence: CDR1 SGHRS, CDR2 YFSETQ. V gave up 0 bases and J gave up 2 bases, with 13 bases separating them. CDR3 loop: CASSLEGGVVTDTQYF. The CDR3 region has the DNA TGCGCCAGCAGCTTGGAAGGGGGAGTAGTCACAGATACGCAGTATTTT.

This clone has just one count. The chain recombines TRBV9 with TRBJ1-1, with D possibly matching TRBD1 (5 bases). Trimming shortened V by 4 bases and J by 4 bases, and 20 bases separated the two germline ends. CDR3 length: 16 amino acids. Germline CDR1 and CDR2: SGDLS and YYNGEE. As DNA, the CDR3 is TGTGCCAGCAGCCCCGAAGGGACGGCCCATGGCACTGAAGCTTTCTTT. It specifies CASSPEGTAHGTEAFF.

CDR3 sequence: CASSFRSGNTIYF. The DNA of the CDR3 is TGTGCCAGCAGTTTTCGATCTGGAAACACCATATATTTT. The V call is TRBV27, the J call TRBJ1-3; D ambiguous. V lost 3 bases and J lost 1, with 4 bases in between. Germline V gene data show CDR1 as MNHEY and CDR2 as SMNVEV (reference sequence). This CDR3 spans 13 amino acids.

The chain combines TRBV20-1 with TRBJ1-6; D possibly corresponds to TRBD1 (5 bases). This CDR3 is 14 amino acids long. Between the trimmed V and J ends, which lost 3 bases and 8 bases, there was a span of 14 bases. Germline loops: CDR1 DFQATT, CDR2 SNEGSKA (reference sequence). The CDR3 nucleotides read TGCAGTGCTAGTACGCAGGGTCGTGATTCACCCCTCCACTTT. This codes for CSASTQGRDSPLHF.